The clone carrying this T cell receptor (beta chain) was picked up many times. The antigen is undetermined. Per the germline V gene, CDR1 is KGHSH and CDR2 is LQKENI. J gave up 0 bases and V 3 bases, and 2 bases lay outside the gene matches. The CDR3 is 14 residues long. The sample originates from a study of metastatic and nonmetastatic thyroid tumors. About the study: Repertoires of blood and of tissue (tumor or nodule) from malignant and benign thyroid patients were compared. Study-level findings and limits: The reported finding was significantly higher TCR beta diversity in malignant thyroid tumors relative to benign nodules, in blood and tumor.

Until they underwent thyroid surgery, no patient had received any treatment. Original methodology: What underpinned the distant-metastasis classifier for papillary thyroid cancer was the set of CDR3 differences across clinicopathological groups. TCRdb re-called the PCR reads with MiXCR. TCRdb assigned the V and J calls; the authors' analysis was not used. The sample has 15,000 or so clones, about a sixth seen once. This clonotype was obtained from a female donor with papillary thyroid cancer or a benign thyroid nodule (not recorded which). Some clones in this sample may be carry-over from other donors' samples. Sequencing was performed on blood. The rearrangement joins TRBV18 to TRBJ2-7; 7 bases align to TRBD1. The CDR3 protein is CASSPGTVSYEQYF. The CDR3 DNA reads TGTGCCAGCTCACCGGGGACAGTCTCCTACGAGCAGTACTTC.